The 31 T cell receptor beta chains below were found in one sample sequenced in a study of early T cells in non-severe SARS-CoV-2 infection. MiXCR, applied by TCRdb to the 5' RACE reads, yields one record per CDR3 protein. The sample has 25,000 to 30,000 distinct CDR3 sequences, roughly 5.8% seen once. The sample consisted of whole blood. These receptors originate from an adult who was a healthcare worker with PCR-confirmed SARS-CoV-2 infection or an uninfected control (not recorded which).

The J gene is TRBJ2-7, the V gene TRBV27; D not certain. This CDR3 has 14 amino acids. The V and J ends lost 2 bases and 4 bases respectively, with 12 bases between them. CDR1 is MNHEY and CDR2 is SMNVEV in the germline V gene (reference sequence). CDR3: CASSLKGFAYEQYF. CDR3 nucleotides: TGTGCCAGCAGTTTAAAGGGTTTCGCTTACGAGCAGTACTTC.

In DNA form, the CDR3 reads TGTGCCAGCAGTTTATCTGGCTTGATTGAGACCCAGTACTTC. Translation gives CASSLSGLIETQYF. The J gene is TRBJ2-5, the V gene TRBV27; D gene ambiguous. Germline CDR1 is MNHEY and CDR2 is SMNVEV (reference sequence). V was shortened by 0 bases and J by 5 bases, with 10 bases between the two germline ends. The CDR3 length is 14 residues.

This clonotype was found many times. The rearrangement links TRBV5-4 to TRBJ2-5; 8 positions match TRBD2. The ends lost 0 bases at V and 5 bases at J; junction bases unmatched: 6. This CDR3 contains 15 residues. From germline, CDR1 is SGHNT and CDR2 YYREEE (reference sequence). The DNA of the CDR3 is TGTGCCAGCAGCTTGGTAGCGGGAAGGCAGGAGACCCAGTACTTC. Encoded protein: CASSLVAGRQETQYF.

Ten or more counts support this clonotype. The chain employs TRBV7-3 and TRBJ2-2; TRBD2 matches at 8 bases. Germline assignment: CDR1 SGHTA and CDR2 FQGTGA. The CDR3 has 15 amino acids. Trimming cost V 3 bases and J 4 bases; bases outside gene matches: 4. CDR3 sequence reads: CASSLGLEVTGELFF. The DNA for the CDR3 is TGTGCCAGCAGCTTGGGACTAGAGGTCACCGGGGAGCTGTTTTTT.

This clonotype was recorded at least ten times. The chain uses TRBV7-3 and TRBJ2-1; D may correspond to TRBD1 or TRBD2 (5 bases each). Trimming stripped 3 bases from V and 3 bases from J, with 12 bases between. Germline assignment: CDR1 SGHTA and CDR2 FQGTGA. The CDR3 totals 15 residues. The CDR3, as DNA: TGTGCCAGCAGCTTCGGGGCGAGCTTCTACAATGAGCAGTTCTTC. Protein product: CASSFGASFYNEQFF.

This clonotype was recorded at least ten times. The chain couples TRBV7-9 to TRBJ2-5; 14 bases fit TRBD2. Germline lookup yields CDR1 SEHNR and CDR2 FQNEAQ (reference sequence). The CDR3 has 16 residues. V shed 3 bases, J shed 2 bases, and the junction held 2 bases outside the gene matches. CDR3 in amino acids: CASSLGLAGAQETQYF. The CDR3 DNA is TGTGCCAGCAGCTTGGGACTAGCGGGAGCACAAGAGACCCAGTACTTC.

Only a few counts were recorded for this clonotype. The V and J genes are TRBV7-9 and TRBJ1-2; 10 bases match TRBD1. Germline CDR1 reads SEHNR; CDR2 reads FQNEAQ (reference sequence). The CDR3 is made up of 16 amino acids. V shed 5 bases and J 6 bases; nucleotides not matched to a gene: 12. Here the CDR3 reads CASSASPGTGVDGYTF. DNA of the CDR3: TGTGCCAGCAGCGCCAGTCCCGGGACAGGGGTCGATGGCTACACCTTC. The whole variable domain, filled in from reference TRBV7-9 and TRBJ1-2, reads DTGVSQNPRHKITKRGQNVTFRCDPISEHNRLYWYRQTLGQGPEFLTYFQNEAQLEKSRLLSDRFSAERPKGSFSTLEIQRTEQGDSAMYLCASSASPGTGVDGYTFGSGTRLTVV.

This clonotype was detected ten times or more. This chain uses TRBV5-1 with TRBJ2-4, with 12 bases matching TRBD2. Germline V gene lookup returns CDR1 SGHRS and CDR2 YFSETQ. Unmatched junction bases numbered 3, after V lost 0 bases and J lost 5 bases. The CDR3 length is 16 residues. DNA of the CDR3: TGCGCCAGCAGCTTGGGACTAGCGGGAGTTGAAAACATTCAGTACTTC. Its translation is CASSLGLAGVENIQYF.

This clonotype was seen a few times. The V call is TRBV9, the J call TRBJ2-2; D remains ambiguous. V was pared by 2 bases and J by 0 bases, with 11 bases between. This CDR3 comprises 16 residues. The germline gives CDR1 SGDLS, CDR2 YYNGEE. CDR3 protein: CASSVYSRPNTGELFF. The CDR3 region has the DNA TGTGCCAGCAGCGTTTACAGCCGCCCGAACACCGGGGAGCTGTTTTTT.

V gene TRBV5-1 combines with J gene TRBJ2-7; 10 bases match TRBD1. The CDR3 has 17 amino acids. V shed 0 bases and J 2 bases; nucleotides not matched to a gene: 8. CDR1 SGHRS and CDR2 YFSETQ come from the germline V gene. This CDR3 is CASSLGLGTGATYEQYF. The CDR3 DNA reads TGCGCCAGCAGCTTGGGCCTCGGGACAGGGGCCACCTACGAGCAGTACTTC.

Ten or more counts support this clonotype. The CDR3 DNA reads as TGTGCCTGGAGTGACTTAGCGGGAGACACAGATACGCAGTATTTT. Translated: CAWSDLAGDTDTQYF. The V call is TRBV30, the J call TRBJ2-3; 9 nucleotides match TRBD2. This CDR3 has 15 residues. V lost 1 base, J lost 2 bases, and 4 bases stayed unmatched. The germline CDR1 and CDR2 sequences are GTSNPN and SVGIG (reference sequence).

This clonotype occurred many times. The V and J genes are TRBV29-1 and TRBJ1-1; D is possibly TRBD1 (6 bases). The CDR3 totals 13 residues. Per the germline V gene, CDR1 is SQVTM and CDR2 is ANQGSEA. V was trimmed by 7 bases and J by 1 base, leaving 13 bases between them. The chain's CDR3 is CSAKQGANTEAFF. The CDR3 DNA reads as TGCAGCGCCAAACAGGGTGCGAACACTGAAGCTTTCTTT.

In this sample, this clonotype turned up a few times. The rearrangement links TRBV20-1 to TRBJ2-5; 8 positions agree with TRBD2. This CDR3 contains 15 residues. Germline V gene lookup returns CDR1 DFQATT and CDR2 SNEGSKA (reference sequence). V was pared by 8 bases and J by 1 base, with 12 bases of the junction left unmatched. The CDR3 DNA reads TGCAGTTCCGCTCAAGATAGCGGGACCCAAGAGACCCAGTACTTC. It translates to CSSAQDSGTQETQYF.

Many counts were recorded for this clonotype. The chain uses TRBV9 and TRBJ1-5; D is uncertain. The length of the CDR3 is 15 residues. CDR1 is SGDLS and CDR2 is YYNGEE in the germline V gene. V was pared by 3 bases and J by 0 bases, with 10 bases between. The CDR3 nucleotides are TGTGCCAGCAGCGAGGCCGACAATAGCAATCAGCCCCAGCATTTT. It specifies CASSEADNSNQPQHF.

This clonotype was observed many times. This chain links TRBV28 with TRBJ1-2; D not resolved. Trimming removed 7 bases at V and 4 bases at J, with 16 bases between. CDR1 MDHEN and CDR2 SYDVKM come from the germline V gene. This CDR3 spans 14 amino acids. CDR3 nucleotide sequence: TGTGCCAGCACCATTCCGGCAGAACGCTATGGCTACACCTTC. Its translation: CASTIPAERYGYTF.

This clonotype was counted ten times or more. This chain uses TRBV10-2 with TRBJ1-5; 7 bases line up with TRBD1. Germline V gene sequence: CDR1 WSHSY, CDR2 SAAADI. The CDR3 contains 14 residues. After removal of 4 bases from V and 5 bases from J, the junction contained 5 bases not matched to a gene. CDR3 amino acids: CASSGQGSYQPQHF. The CDR3 nucleotides read TGCGCCAGCAGTGGACAGGGCTCTTATCAGCCCCAGCATTTT.

This clonotype occurred many times. This chain uses TRBV7-9 with TRBJ1-4, with D unclear. Germline V CDR1 and CDR2: SEHNR, FQNEAQ (reference sequence). Trimming took 5 bases from V and 5 from J, leaving 12 bases between them. CDR3 length: 14 amino acids. Here the CDR3 reads CASSPARENEKLFF. DNA for the CDR3: TGTGCCAGCAGCCCTGCCAGAGAAAATGAAAAACTGTTTTTT.

Many counts were recorded for this clonotype. The chain joins TRBV7-9 to TRBJ2-3; 14 bases line up with TRBD2. Germline CDR1 is SEHNR and CDR2 is FQNEAQ (reference sequence). The CDR3 totals 17 residues. Germline trimming cut 2 bases from V and 4 bases from J; bases unmatched to any gene: 5. The chain's CDR3 is CASSLLTSGRAADTQYF. The CDR3 nucleotides read TGTGCCAGCAGCTTATTGACTAGCGGGAGGGCCGCAGATACGCAGTATTTT.

This clonotype was counted many times. V and J are TRBV7-9 and TRBJ2-1, with 7 bases identical to TRBD2. Germline V gene data show CDR1 as SEHNR and CDR2 as FQNEAQ (reference sequence). This CDR3 has 14 amino acids. The ends lost 0 bases at V and 5 bases at J; junction bases unmatched: 1. CDR3 nucleotide sequence: TGTGCCAGCAGCTTAGCTAGCGGGCACAATGAGCAGTTCTTC. Translation: CASSLASGHNEQFF.

The rearrangement joins TRBV4-2 to TRBJ2-1; D gene uncertain. In germline, CDR1 is LGHNA, CDR2 YNFKEQ. This CDR3 region has 14 residues. Trimming took off 1 base at V and 1 base at J, with 5 bases between the two ends. CDR3 region: CASSQALSYNEQFF. For the CDR3, the DNA is TGTGCCAGCAGCCAAGCCCTGTCCTACAATGAGCAGTTCTTC.

This rearrangement joins TRBV19 to TRBJ2-5; D not certain. The V and J ends lost 6 bases and 4 bases respectively, with 12 bases between them. The CDR3 totals 13 residues. The V gene's germline CDR1 is LNHDA and CDR2 SQIVND (reference sequence). CDR3 region: CASSRLSAETQYF. The CDR3, as DNA: TGTGCCAGTAGCCGGTTGAGTGCAGAGACCCAGTACTTC.

This clonotype has a count of ten or more. The J gene is TRBJ1-2, the V gene TRBV28; D is undetermined. CDR3 length: 15 amino acids. Deletions cut 4 bases from V and 4 bases from J, with 16 bases between. Germline values: CDR1 MDHEN, CDR2 SYDVKM. The CDR3 spells CASSSSVRASYGYTF. DNA for the CDR3: TGTGCCAGCAGTTCCAGTGTGAGGGCCAGCTATGGCTACACCTTC.

This clonotype was seen ten or more times. This chain connects TRBV20-1 to TRBJ2-6; D perhaps matches TRBD1 (6 bases). V shed 8 bases and J shed 0 bases, with 11 bases lying between them. From germline, CDR1 is DFQATT and CDR2 SNEGSKA (reference sequence). The CDR3 contains 14 residues. Here the CDR3 reads CSTETGSGANVLTF. CDR3 nucleotides: TGCAGTACCGAGACAGGCTCTGGGGCCAACGTCCTGACTTTC.

This clonotype was counted at least ten times. The chain employs TRBV7-2 and TRBJ1-5, with D possibly being TRBD1 (6 bases). Germline CDR1 reads SGHTA; CDR2 reads FQGNSA. Trimming removed 5 bases at V and 2 bases at J, with 13 bases between. The CDR3 is 15 residues long. The CDR3 loop is CASSNTGKGNQPQHF. DNA for the CDR3: TGTGCCAGCAGCAACACAGGGAAGGGCAATCAGCCCCAGCATTTT.

The sample holds a few counts of this clonotype. This chain connects TRBV6-2 or TRBV6-3 to TRBJ2-5; D is perhaps TRBD1 (5 bases). Trimming left V 2 bases short and J 5 bases short, with 15 bases between. CDR1 and CDR2 (germline): MNHEY, SVGEGT. CDR3 size: 15 residues. The CDR3 bases are TGTGCCAGCAGTTACCAGGGAACCTACGGCGAGACCCAGTACTTC. Translation gives CASSYQGTYGETQYF.

This clonotype was detected many times. The V and J genes are TRBV12-3 or TRBV12-4 and TRBJ2-4; 13 nucleotides line up with TRBD2. This CDR3 has 19 amino acids. V shed 1 base, J shed 5 bases, and the junction held 11 bases outside the gene matches. CDR3 sequence (DNA): TGTGCCAGCAGTTTAGTTTTGACTAGCGGGGGGTCAAAAGAAAACATTCAGTACTTC. Its protein is CASSLVLTSGGSKENIQYF.

This clonotype has only a few counts. The J gene is TRBJ2-7, the V gene TRBV10-3, with 7 bases lining up with TRBD2. Germline assignment: CDR1 ENHRY and CDR2 SYGVKD. V gave up 0 bases and J gave up 2 bases; unmatched junction bases: 7. This CDR3 region has 16 residues. CDR3 coding DNA: TGTGCCATCAGTGAGTCGACGGCTAGCGGAACCTACGAGCAGTACTTC. Its translation is CAISESTASGTYEQYF.

The sample holds many counts of this clonotype. The chain links TRBV24-1 to TRBJ1-1; D is uncertain. The CDR3 runs to 13 residues. Trimming took off 5 bases at V and 5 bases at J, with 11 bases between the two ends. Germline loops: CDR1 KGHDR, CDR2 SFDVKD. The DNA of the CDR3 is TGTGCCACCAGTGGCGAGGGCATAACTGAAGCTTTCTTT. Its protein product is CATSGEGITEAFF.

This clonotype was observed a handful of times. This chain links TRBV6-5 with TRBJ2-7; TRBD1 agrees at 9 bases. Germline V gene lookup returns CDR1 MNHEY and CDR2 SVGAGI. Trimming at V came to 6 bases and at J to 6 bases, leaving 18 bases not matched to a gene. CDR3 length: 17 amino acids. CDR3 region: CASSLTLNRGRLAEQYF. CDR3 sequence (DNA): TGTGCCAGCAGCCTTACCCTAAACAGGGGGCGCTTGGCCGAGCAGTACTTC.

This clonotype was observed at least ten times. The chain employs TRBV19 and TRBJ2-4; D gene uncertain. V was shortened by 7 bases and J by 7 bases, with 14 bases between the two germline ends. Germline V gives CDR1 LNHDA, CDR2 SQIVND (reference sequence). The CDR3 loop spans 13 amino acids. CDR3 in amino acids: CASIPDTGNIQYF. The DNA of the CDR3 is TGTGCCAGTATCCCAGACACCGGGAACATTCAGTACTTC.

This clonotype has at least ten counts. In DNA form, the CDR3 reads TGTGCCAGCAGCCGGGCCGGGACCATATATTTT. Protein: CASSRAGTIYF. The chain uses TRBV6-4 and TRBJ1-3, with D uncertain. V was shortened by 6 bases and J by 10 bases, with 10 bases between the two germline ends. The CDR3 runs 11 residues. Germline V CDR1 and CDR2: MRHNA, SNTAGT.